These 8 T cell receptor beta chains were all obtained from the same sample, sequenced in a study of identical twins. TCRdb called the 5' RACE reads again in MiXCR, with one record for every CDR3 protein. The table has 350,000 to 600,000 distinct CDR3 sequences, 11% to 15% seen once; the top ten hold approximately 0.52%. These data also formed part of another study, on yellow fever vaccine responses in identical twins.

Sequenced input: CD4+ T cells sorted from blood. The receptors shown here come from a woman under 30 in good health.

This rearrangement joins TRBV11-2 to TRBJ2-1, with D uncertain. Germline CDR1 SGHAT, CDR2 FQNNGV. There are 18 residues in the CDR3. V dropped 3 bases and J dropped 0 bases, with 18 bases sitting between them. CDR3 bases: TGTGCCAGCAGCTTTAGGGTTAGTGGGCTCGCCTCCTACAATGAGCAGTTCTTC. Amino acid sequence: CASSFRVSGLASYNEQFF.

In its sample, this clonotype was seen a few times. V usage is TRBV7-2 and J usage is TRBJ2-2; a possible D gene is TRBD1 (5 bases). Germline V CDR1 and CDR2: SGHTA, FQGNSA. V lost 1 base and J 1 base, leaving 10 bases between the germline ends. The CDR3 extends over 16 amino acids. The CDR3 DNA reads TGTGCCAGCAGCTTAGTGAGTCAGGGGAACACCGGGGAGCTGTTTTTT. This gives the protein CASSLVSQGNTGELFF. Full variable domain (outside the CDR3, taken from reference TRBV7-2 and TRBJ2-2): GAGVSQSPSNKVTEKGKDVELRCDPISGHTALYWYRQSLGQGLEFLIYFQGNSAPDKSGLPSDRFSAERTGGSVSTLTIQRTQQEDSAVYLCASSLVSQGNTGELFFGEGSRLTVL.

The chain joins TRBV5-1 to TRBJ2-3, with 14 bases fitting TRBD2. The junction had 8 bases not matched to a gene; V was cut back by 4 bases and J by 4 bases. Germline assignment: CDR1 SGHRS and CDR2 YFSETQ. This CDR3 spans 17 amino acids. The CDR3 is CASSVGLAGATPDTQYF. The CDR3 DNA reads TGCGCCAGCAGCGTGGGACTAGCGGGGGCCACCCCAGATACGCAGTATTTT.

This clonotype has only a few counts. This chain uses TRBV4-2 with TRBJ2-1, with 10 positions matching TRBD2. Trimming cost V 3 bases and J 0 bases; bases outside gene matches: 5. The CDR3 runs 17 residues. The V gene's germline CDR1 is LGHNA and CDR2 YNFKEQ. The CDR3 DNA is TGTGCCAGCAGCCAGGGTCTAGCGGGGGCCTCCTACAATGAGCAGTTCTTC. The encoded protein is CASSQGLAGASYNEQFF.

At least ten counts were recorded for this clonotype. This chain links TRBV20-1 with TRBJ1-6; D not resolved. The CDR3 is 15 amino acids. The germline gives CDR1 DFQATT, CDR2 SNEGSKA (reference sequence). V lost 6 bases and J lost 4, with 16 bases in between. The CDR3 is CSATDSLRYNSPLHF. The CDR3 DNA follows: TGCAGTGCAACCGACTCACTAAGATATAATTCACCCCTCCACTTT.

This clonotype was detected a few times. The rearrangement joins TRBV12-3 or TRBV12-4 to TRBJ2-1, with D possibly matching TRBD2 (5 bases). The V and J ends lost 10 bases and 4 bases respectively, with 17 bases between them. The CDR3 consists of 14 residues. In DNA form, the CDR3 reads TGTGCCACCAGGCGGGCGGGTACATACAATGAGCAGTTCTTC. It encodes CATRRAGTYNEQFF.

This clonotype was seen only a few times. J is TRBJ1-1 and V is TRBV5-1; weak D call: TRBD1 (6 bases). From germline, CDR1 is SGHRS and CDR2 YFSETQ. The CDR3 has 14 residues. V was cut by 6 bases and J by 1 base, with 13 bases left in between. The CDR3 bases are TGCGCCAGCATAAAGGACAGCTCGAACACTGAAGCTTTCTTT. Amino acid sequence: CASIKDSSNTEAFF. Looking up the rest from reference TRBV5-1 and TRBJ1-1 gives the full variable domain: KAGVTQTPRYLIKTRGQQVTLSCSPISGHRSVSWYQQTPGQGLQFLFEYFSETQRNKGNFPGRFSGRQFSNSRSEMNVSTLELGDSALYLCASIKDSSNTEAFFGQGTRLTVV.

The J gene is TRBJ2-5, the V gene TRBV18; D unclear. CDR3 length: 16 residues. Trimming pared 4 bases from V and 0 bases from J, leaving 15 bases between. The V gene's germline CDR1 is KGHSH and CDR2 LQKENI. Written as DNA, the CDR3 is TGTGCCAGCTCACACAGAGACACCGGCTACCAAGAGACCCAGTACTTC. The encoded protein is CASSHRDTGYQETQYF.